Each of the 7 T cell receptor beta chains below was sequenced from the same sample in a study of blood T cell repertoires in COVID-19. Assay used: immunoSEQ multiplex PCR; TCRdb lists only in-frame clones, some missing. This table holds more than 250,000 clones, over 75% found once. Sequenced: peripheral blood. All receptors come from a human donor in a cohort sampled during active COVID-19.

The chain links TRBV2 to TRBJ2-2; D is perhaps TRBD1 (6 bases). This CDR3 has 16 residues. Germline V gene lookup returns CDR1 SNHLY and CDR2 FYNNEI. V was trimmed by 6 bases and J by 0 bases, leaving 14 bases between them. The CDR3, as DNA: TGTGCCAGCAGCCACGTGCAGGGGCCGAACACCGGGGAGCTGTTTTTT. It translates to CASSHVQGPNTGELFF. Complete variable domain (other parts from reference TRBV2 and TRBJ2-2): EPEVTQTPSHQVTQMGQEVILRCVPISNHLYFYWYRQILGQKVEFLVSFYNNEISEKSEIFDDQFSVERPDGSNFTLKIRSTKLEDSAMYFCASSHVQGPNTGELFFGEGSRLTVL.

The chain uses TRBV2 and TRBJ1-3; tentatively, D is TRBD1 (6 bases). The CDR3 runs to 15 residues. Looked up from germline, CDR1 is SNHLY and CDR2 is FYNNEI. V lost 8 bases and J 0 bases, leaving 14 bases between the germline ends. CDR3 coding DNA: TGTGCCAGCGATAGGGGACACAACTCTGGAAACACCATATATTTT. Translation: CASDRGHNSGNTIYF.

This sequence joins TRBV18 and TRBJ2-5; 7 nucleotides align to TRBD1. This CDR3 has 13 residues. The germline V gene has CDR1 KGHSH and CDR2 LQKENI. V shed 3 bases and J 3 bases; nucleotides not matched to a gene: 1. The CDR3 loop reads CASSPGTEETQYF. As DNA, the CDR3 is TGTGCCAGCTCACCGGGGACAGAAGAGACCCAGTACTTC.

This chain connects TRBV28 to TRBJ1-1; maybe TRBD1 (5 bases). The V and J ends lost 4 bases and 11 bases respectively, with 23 bases between them. Per germline, CDR1 MDHEN and CDR2 SYDVKM. The length of the CDR3 is 15 residues. The chain's CDR3 is CASSSSPGTGEGAFF. The CDR3 bases are TGTGCCAGCAGTTCGTCTCCCGGGACCGGGGAGGGCGCTTTCTTT.

The V and J genes are TRBV7-2 and TRBJ2-5, with D unclear. Deletions cut 4 bases from V and 2 bases from J, with 14 bases between. The CDR3 length is 15 residues. Germline CDR1 is SGHTA and CDR2 is FQGNSA. CDR3 loop: CASSSIKAVQETQYF. CDR3 DNA sequence: TGTGCCAGCAGCTCCATTAAAGCTGTTCAAGAGACCCAGTACTTC.

Only one count was recorded for this clone. The chain combines TRBV5-4 with TRBJ2-7; a possible D gene is TRBD2 (6 bases). V was cut by 4 bases and J by 6 bases, with 14 bases left in between. The CDR3 runs 13 residues. From germline, CDR1 is SGHNT and CDR2 YYREEE (reference sequence). The DNA for the CDR3 is TGTGCCAGCAGCGGGGGACTCCTCACCGAGCAGTACTTC. Amino acid sequence: CASSGGLLTEQYF.

The CDR3 reads CASRTSGGYEQYF. The CDR3 nucleotides read TGTGCCAGCAGGACTAGCGGGGGCTACGAGCAGTACTTC. The chain carries TRBV27 and TRBJ2-7; 12 bases are shared with TRBD2. V shed 6 bases and J 3 bases; nucleotides not matched to a gene: 0. Germline assignment: CDR1 MNHEY and CDR2 SMNVEV (reference sequence). The CDR3 is made up of 13 amino acids.